The sequence of this TCR beta chain was determined in a study of blood T cells in healthy people across ages. A J-beta primer mix and a sample-barcoded 5' primer were used in a second PCR of about 7 to 12 cycles. Every molecule of cDNA carried a tag from a template-switch adaptor with 12 random nucleotides. MiXCR was run by TCRdb on the 5' RACE reads, yielding one entry per CDR3 protein. The data hold some 1,800,000 distinct CDR3 sequences, with about 39% observed a single time. Study findings and constraints: A roughly linear age-dependent decrease characterized TCR beta diversity per million T cells.

Germline V gene lookup returns CDR1 DFQATT and CDR2 SNEGSKA (reference sequence). There are 15 residues in the CDR3. V was clipped by 2 bases and J by 7 bases; unmatched bases: 7. Caucasian individuals from Russia who were healthy and aged 6 to 90 acted as donors. Notes on this clonotype: The antigen is not known.

The chain carries TRBV20-1 and TRBJ2-1; 11 nucleotides align to TRBD2. Sequencing used blood. This clonotype was obtained from a human donor in good health. CDR3 nucleotides: TGCAGTGCTAGACGAACTAGCGGGGGTTTGAATGAGCAGTTCTTC. Translating gives CSARRTSGGLNEQFF.